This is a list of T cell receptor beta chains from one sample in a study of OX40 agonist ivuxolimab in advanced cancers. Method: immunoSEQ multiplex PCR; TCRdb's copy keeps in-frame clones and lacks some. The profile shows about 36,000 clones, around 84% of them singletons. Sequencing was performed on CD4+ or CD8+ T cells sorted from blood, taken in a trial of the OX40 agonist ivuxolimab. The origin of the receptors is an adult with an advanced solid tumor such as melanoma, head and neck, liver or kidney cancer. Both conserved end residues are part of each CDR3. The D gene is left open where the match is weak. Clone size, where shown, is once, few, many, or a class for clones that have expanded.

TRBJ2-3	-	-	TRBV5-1	TGCGCCAGCAGCTTTTACACAGATACGCAGTATTTT	CASSFYTDTQYF
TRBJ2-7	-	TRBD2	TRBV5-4	TGTGCCAGCAGCCCAAAAGGGATAGCGGGAAGTTACGAGCAGTACTTC	CASSPKGIAGSYEQYF
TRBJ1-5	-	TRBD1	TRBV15	TGTGCCACCAGCAGAGGGTTTACAGGGGATAGCAATCAGCCCCAGCATTTT	CATSRGFTGDSNQPQHF
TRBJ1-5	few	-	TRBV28	TGTGCCAGCACTCTCGACAGGTGGGGCAATCAGCCCCAGCATTTT	CASTLDRWGNQPQHF
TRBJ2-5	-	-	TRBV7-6	TGTGCCAGCAGCTTAGAATTGGGACGGGGGCACCAAGAGACCCAGTACTTC	CASSLELGRGHQETQYF
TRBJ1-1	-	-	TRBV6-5	TGTGCCAGCAGTGACTCCGGTGGTACGAACACTGAAGCTTTCTTT	CASSDSGGTNTEAFF
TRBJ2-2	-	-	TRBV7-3	TGTGCCAGCAGCCCCCCGGCCACCGGGGAGCTGTTTTTT	CASSPPATGELFF
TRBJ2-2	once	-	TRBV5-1	TGCGCCAGCAGCGTCACGGGGGCGACGAGGGAGCTGTTTTTT	CASSVTGATRELFF
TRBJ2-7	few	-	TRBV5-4	TGTGCCAGCAGCTTGGTACCCACGTACGAGCAGTACTTC	CASSLVPTYEQYF
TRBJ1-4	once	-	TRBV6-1	TGTGCCAGCCGCGAAACAGGCGGCGGAAAACTGTTTTTT	CASRETGGGKLFF
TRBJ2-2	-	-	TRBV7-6	TGTGCCAGCACCCGCAGGAGGGGCTCGGTGACCGGGGAGCTGTTTTTT	CASTRRRGSVTGELFF
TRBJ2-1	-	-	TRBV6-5	TGTGCCAGCAGTTACTCCTCCCCCTACAATGAGCAGTTCTTC	CASSYSSPYNEQFF
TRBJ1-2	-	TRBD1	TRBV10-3	TGTGCCATCAGTCAACAGGGGAACTATGGCTACACCTTC	CAISQQGNYGYTF
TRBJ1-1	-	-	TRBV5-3	TGTGCCAGCAGCCTATCTAGGGCTACCACTGAAGCTTTCTTT	CASSLSRATTEAFF
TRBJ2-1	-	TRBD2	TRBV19	TGTGCCAGTAGTACTAGGACTAGCGGGAACTACAATGAGCAGTTCTTC	CASSTRTSGNYNEQFF
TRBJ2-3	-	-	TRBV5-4	TGTGTCAGCAGCTTGATAATAGGCAGGGGGGGCACAGATACGCAGTATTTT	CVSSLIIGRGGTDTQYF
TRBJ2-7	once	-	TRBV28	TGTGCCAGCAGTTCCACAGGCTACGAGCAGTACTTC	CASSSTGYEQYF
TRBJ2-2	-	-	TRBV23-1	TGCGCCAGCACTTACGGAGGAACCGGGGAGCTGTTTTTT	CASTYGGTGELFF
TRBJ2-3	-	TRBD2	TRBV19	TGTGCCAGTAGTATGCCTAGCGGAGTTCGTCTACAAAGCACAGATACGCAGTATTTT	CASSMPSGVRLQSTDTQYF
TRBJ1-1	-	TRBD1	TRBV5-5	TGTGCCAGCCTCACACGGGACAGGAGCACTGAAGCTTTCTTT	CASLTRDRSTEAFF
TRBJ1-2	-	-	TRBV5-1	TGCGCCAGCAGCTTGGAGGCAGGGTATGGGGGCTACACCTTC	CASSLEAGYGGYTF
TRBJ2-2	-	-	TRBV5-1	TGCGCCAGCAGCTTGGGGGCCGGGACCGGGGAGCTGTTTTTT	CASSLGAGTGELFF
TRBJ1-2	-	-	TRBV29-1	TGCAGCGTTGCGGGGGGCGACGGCTACACCTTC	CSVAGGDGYTF
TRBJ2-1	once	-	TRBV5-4	TGTGCCAGCAGCTTGGGGGGCGGGGACTACAATGAGCAGTTCTTC	CASSLGGGDYNEQFF
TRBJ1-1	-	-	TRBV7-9	TGTGCCAGCAGCCCCTACGATAGGGGGTTAGGGAACACTGAAGCTTTCTTT	CASSPYDRGLGNTEAFF
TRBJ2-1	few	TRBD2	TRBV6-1	TGTGCCAGCAGTGACCTCGGGCGACTAGCGCTCTCCTACAATGAGCAGTTCTTC	CASSDLGRLALSYNEQFF
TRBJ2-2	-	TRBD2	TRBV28	TGTGCCAGCGGATATAGCGGGAGGACCGGGGAGCTGTTTTTT	CASGYSGRTGELFF
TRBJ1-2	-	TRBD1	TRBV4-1	TGCGCCAGCAGCCTCCAACAGGGGGGTGGCGGCTACACCTTC	CASSLQQGGGGYTF
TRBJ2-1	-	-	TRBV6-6	TGTGCCAGCGGGTTTCAGGGGAATGAGCAGTTCTTC	CASGFQGNEQFF
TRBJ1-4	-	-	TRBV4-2	TGTGCCAGCAGCCAAGATCGGGCAGGGACCTATGAAAAACTGTTTTTT	CASSQDRAGTYEKLFF
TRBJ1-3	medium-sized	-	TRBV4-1	TGCGCCAGCAGCGGGTGGACGCGAAACCTCTCTGGAAACACCATATATTTT	CASSGWTRNLSGNTIYF
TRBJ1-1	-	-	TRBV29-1	TGCAGCGCTCAATTTACGGGTACTGAAGCTTTCTTT	CSAQFTGTEAFF
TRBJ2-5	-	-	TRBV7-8	TGTGCCAGCAGCTTAGGGGTAGCCACCGGGGAGACCCAGTACTTC	CASSLGVATGETQYF
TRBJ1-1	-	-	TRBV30	TGTGCCTCACGAAGAACTTCCACTGAAGCTTTCTTT	CASRRTSTEAFF
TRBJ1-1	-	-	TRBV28	TGTGCCAGCAGTGAGGGAGGGGGGTACACTGAAGCTTTCTTT	CASSEGGGYTEAFF
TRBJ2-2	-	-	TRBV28	TGTGCCAGCATCCCCGCGGGACGTACGAACACCGGGGAGCTGTTTTTT	CASIPAGRTNTGELFF
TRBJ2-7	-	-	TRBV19	TGTGCCAGGGGGGGCCGGGTCTGCGAGCAGTACTTC	CARGGRVCEQYF
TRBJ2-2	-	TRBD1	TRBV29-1	TGCAGCGTTGAGATCGGGACAGGGATCACCGGGGAGCTGTTTTTT	CSVEIGTGITGELFF
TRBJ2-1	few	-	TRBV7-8	TGTGCCAGCAGCTTCGAGGGCCAAGCCTACAATGAGCAGTTCTTC	CASSFEGQAYNEQFF
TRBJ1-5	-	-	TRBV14	TGTGCCAGCAGCCGCGAGTCCTATAGCAATCAGCCCCAGCATTTT	CASSRESYSNQPQHF
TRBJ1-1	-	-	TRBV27	TGTGCCAGCAGTTTAGGACGGATGAACACTGAAGCTTTCTTT	CASSLGRMNTEAFF
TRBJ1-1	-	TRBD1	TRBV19	TGTGCCAGTAGTACGAGGGCGGACAGGGTATACGCTGAAGCTTTCTTT	CASSTRADRVYAEAFF
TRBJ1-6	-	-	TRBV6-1	TGTGCCAGCAGTGAAATGTTGCGGAGTTTCCCCCCTTATCCACCCCTCCACTTT	CASSEMLRSFPPYPPLHF
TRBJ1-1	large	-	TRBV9	TGTGCCAGCAGCGGCATGAACACTGAAGCTTTCTTT	CASSGMNTEAFF
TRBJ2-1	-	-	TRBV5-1	TGCGCCAGCAGCTTGGGGGCGGCTAGCTCCTACAATGAGCAGTTCTTC	CASSLGAASSYNEQFF
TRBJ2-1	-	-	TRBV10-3	TGTGCCATCACGAGGACCACAGGCAATGAGCAGTTCTTC	CAITRTTGNEQFF
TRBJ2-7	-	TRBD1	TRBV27	TGTGCCAGCAGTGCCCCGGACAGGGTTGGCGAGCAGTACTTC	CASSAPDRVGEQYF
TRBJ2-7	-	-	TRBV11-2	TGTGCCAGCAGCTTCACATCGGGAGAGGTTTACGAGCAGTACTTC	CASSFTSGEVYEQYF
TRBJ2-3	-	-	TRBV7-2	TGTGCCAGCAGCCCCTCGCAGGAAGCAGATACGCAGTATTTT	CASSPSQEADTQYF
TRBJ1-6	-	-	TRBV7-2	TGTGCCAGCAGCCCTGACGGCCTAAATGCGCCCCTCCACTTT	CASSPDGLNAPLHF
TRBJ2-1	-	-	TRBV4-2	TGTGCCAGCAGCCAAGATAAGAGGAATGAGCAGTTCTTC	CASSQDKRNEQFF
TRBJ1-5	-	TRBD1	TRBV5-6	TGTGCCAGCACCTACAGGGGGACAGGCAATCAGCCCCAGCATTTT	CASTYRGTGNQPQHF
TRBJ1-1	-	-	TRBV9	TGTGCCAGCAGCGTAACTTCTGAAGGTTTAACTGAAGCTTTCTTT	CASSVTSEGLTEAFF